This T cell receptor beta chain was profiled in a study of T cells after yellow fever vaccination (dated by TCRdb to the late 2010s). Concerning the study at large: The SMART-Seq v4 Ultra Low Input RNA kit was used to prepare libraries from fractions with low cell numbers. To follow T-cell clones before and after both primary and booster YFV17D yellow fever vaccination, bulk TCR alpha and beta repertoires underwent longitudinal sequencing. Two healthy male donors made up the cohort, one aged 18 to 30 years and the other aged 30 to 40 years. Blood samples were taken at several timepoints before and after primary and secondary immunization, and bulk PBMC replicates and cell subsets were isolated. What the research found in general, with its limitations: The secondary T-cell response was weaker than the primary response but faster, peaking on day 5 instead of day 15. Computational filtering was needed because FACS-sorted repertoires could contain abundant contaminating clonotypes from the bulk population. Most clones expanded after primary vaccination were re-detected after the booster (96% of CD4 and more than 70% of CD8), suggesting broad memory maintenance. A small share of clonotypes was detected in both CD4 and CD8 compartments, with the overlap likely arising from convergent recombination. Because only two donors were included in the study, the extent to which the findings can be generalized is limited.

Remarks on this clonotype: Its antigen remains undetermined. An end of the junction does not agree with germline; a read error may underlie this.

The germline V gene encodes CDR1 MNHEY and CDR2 SMNVEV (reference sequence). The CDR3 sequence holds 13 residues, the cysteine and phenylalanine included. Only the CDR3 DNA stays, 39 bases, in frame from base 1. Sequencer: Illumina NovaSeq 6000. Synthesis of TCR cDNA relied on 5'RACE template switching, a step that introduced a universal primer site along with unique molecular identifiers. Priming for cDNA synthesis came from both the TCR alpha and TCR beta constant segments. Two PCR steps were used to amplify libraries, with sample barcodes and sequencing adapters being added in the second step. Libraries were sequenced on Illumina HiSeq 2500 (2x100 bp) or NovaSeq (2x150 bp). The paper's processing steps were these. MIGEC was used to demultiplex reads and collapse the reads into UMI consensus sequences, and MiXCR was used for V(D)J alignment. Vaccine-responding clonotypes were identified with edgeR using replicate PBMC samples, with FDR below 0.01 and a log2 fold change above 5 up to day 15 being required. CD4 or CD8 identity was assigned to each bulk clonotype according to whether the clonotype was present at higher abundance in the sequenced CD4 repertoire or the sequenced CD8 repertoire. TCRdb reworked the public reads: Q25 trimming with fastp, MiXCR clone assembly, productive beta chains retained. Rows with a matching CDR3 protein are joined into one entry that keeps the most common DNA and genes. TCRdb assigned the V and J calls; the authors' analysis was not used. Present in this sample are 100,000 to 150,000 distinct CDR3 sequences, 7.5% to 10% of which were seen just once. The ten largest clones represent about two fifths of the sample.

The sample's treatment or condition label is to be understood as: live attenuated yellow fever vaccine strain. PBMCs were isolated from peripheral blood using a standard Ficoll-Paque protocol. CD4 and CD8 T-cell fractions were isolated with Dynabeads CD4 and CD8 positive selection kits. RNA was extracted with TriZol from bulk PBMCs, CD4 and CD8 fractions, and dextramer-positive and dextramer-negative fractions. The chain was built from TRBV27 and TRBJ2-7, with 7 bases aligning to TRBD1. The specimen comprised CD8+ T cells sorted from PBMCs, sampled on the day of the yellow fever booster vaccination. The TCR originated in a man aged 18 to 35 who received the YFV17D yellow fever vaccine. The DNA is TGCACCAGCAGTTTATCGACAGGGACGAAGCTGTACTTC. Translation gives CTSSLSTGTKLYF.